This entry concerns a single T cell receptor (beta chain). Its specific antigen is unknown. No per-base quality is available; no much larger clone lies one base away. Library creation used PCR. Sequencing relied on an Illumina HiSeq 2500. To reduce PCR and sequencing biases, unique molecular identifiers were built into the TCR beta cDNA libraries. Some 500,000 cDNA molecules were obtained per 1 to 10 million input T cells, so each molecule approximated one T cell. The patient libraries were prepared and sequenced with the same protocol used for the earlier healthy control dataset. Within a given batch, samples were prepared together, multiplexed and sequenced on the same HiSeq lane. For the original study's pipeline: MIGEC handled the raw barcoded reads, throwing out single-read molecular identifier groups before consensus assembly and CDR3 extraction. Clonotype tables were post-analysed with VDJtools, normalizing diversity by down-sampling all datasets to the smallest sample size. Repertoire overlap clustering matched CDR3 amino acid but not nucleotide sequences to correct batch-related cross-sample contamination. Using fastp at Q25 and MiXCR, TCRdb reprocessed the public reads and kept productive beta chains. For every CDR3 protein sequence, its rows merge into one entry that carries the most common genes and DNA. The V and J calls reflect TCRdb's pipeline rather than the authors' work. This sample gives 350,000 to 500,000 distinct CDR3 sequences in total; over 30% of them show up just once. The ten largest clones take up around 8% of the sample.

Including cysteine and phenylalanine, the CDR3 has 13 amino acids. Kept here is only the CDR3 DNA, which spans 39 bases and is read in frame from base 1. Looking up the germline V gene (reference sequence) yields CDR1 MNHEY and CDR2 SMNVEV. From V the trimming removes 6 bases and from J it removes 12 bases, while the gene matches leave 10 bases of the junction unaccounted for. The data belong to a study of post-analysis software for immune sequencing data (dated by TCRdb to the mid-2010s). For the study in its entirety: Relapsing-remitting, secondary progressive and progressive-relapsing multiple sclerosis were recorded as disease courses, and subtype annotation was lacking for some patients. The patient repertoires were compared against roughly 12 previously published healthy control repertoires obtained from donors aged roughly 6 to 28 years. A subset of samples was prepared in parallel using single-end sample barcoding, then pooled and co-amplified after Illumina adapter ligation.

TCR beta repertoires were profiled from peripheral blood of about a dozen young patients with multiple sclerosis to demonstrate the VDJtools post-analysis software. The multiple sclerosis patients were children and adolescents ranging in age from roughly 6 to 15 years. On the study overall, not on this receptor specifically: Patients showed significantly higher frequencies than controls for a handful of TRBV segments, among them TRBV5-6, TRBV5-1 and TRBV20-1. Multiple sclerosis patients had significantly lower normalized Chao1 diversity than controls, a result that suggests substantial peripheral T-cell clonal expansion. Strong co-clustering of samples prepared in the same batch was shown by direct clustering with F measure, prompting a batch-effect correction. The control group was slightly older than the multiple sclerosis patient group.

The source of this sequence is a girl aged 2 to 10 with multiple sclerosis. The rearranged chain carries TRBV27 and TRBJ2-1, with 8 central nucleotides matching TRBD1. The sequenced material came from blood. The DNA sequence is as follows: TGTGCCAGCAGCACAGGGGGTCTACGGGGGCAGTTCTTC. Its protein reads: CASSTGGLRGQFF.